The 29 T cell receptor beta chains below were found in one sample sequenced in a study of response to subunit inactivated influenza vaccine. Each CDR3 protein is one row after TCRdb ran MiXCR on the RT-PCR reads. The sample contains under 850,000 distinct CDR3 sequences, about 18% of which appear only once. The sequencing here drew on PBMCs from blood, taken 4 to 6 days after vaccination. The origin of the receptors is a man aged 50 or older who received an inactivated influenza vaccine.

The chain employs TRBV20-1 and TRBJ2-1, with 10 bases aligning to TRBD2. The J segment lost 9 bases and the V segment lost 5 bases, leaving 16 bases of the junction unmatched. Germline values: CDR1 DFQATT, CDR2 SNEGSKA (reference sequence). This CDR3 has 16 amino acids. The CDR3 region has the DNA TGCAGTGCTCCTATCCAGTCCAGCGGGAGGGTCCGTGAGCAGTTCTTC. Protein product: CSAPIQSSGRVREQFF.

The CDR3 coding sequence is TGCGCCAGCAGCTTCGCGTATCCCTACGAGCAGTACTTC. Its translation: CASSFAYPYEQYF. The chain joins TRBV5-1 to TRBJ2-7; unclear D gene. Trimming stripped 2 bases from V and 2 bases from J, with 8 bases between. Germline CDR1 and CDR2: SGHRS and YFSETQ. The CDR3 is made up of 13 amino acids.

The chain carries TRBV2 and TRBJ2-1; D not resolved. Per the germline V gene, CDR1 is SNHLY and CDR2 is FYNNEI. The CDR3 sequence is 16 residues long. Trimming left V 6 bases short and J 7 bases short, with 22 bases between. The CDR3 spells CASSRRLGPGRNEQFF. The CDR3 DNA is TGTGCCAGCAGCCGCCGATTGGGTCCCGGAAGGAATGAGCAGTTCTTC.

The chain employs TRBV7-9 and TRBJ2-2; 12 bases match TRBD2. Per germline, CDR1 SEHNR and CDR2 FQNEAQ (reference sequence). This CDR3 has 17 residues. The trim removed 5 bases at V and 0 bases at J, leaving 4 bases unmatched. CDR3 region: CASSQTSGGPNTGELFF. The CDR3 DNA follows: TGTGCCAGCAGCCAGACTAGCGGGGGCCCGAACACCGGGGAGCTGTTTTTT.

This clonotype was seen only a few times. V gene TRBV7-2 combines with J gene TRBJ2-7, with 8 bases that match TRBD2. Per the germline V gene, CDR1 is SGHTA and CDR2 is FQGNSA. This CDR3 region has 17 residues. J was trimmed by 0 bases and V by 3 bases; bases with no gene match: 10. The CDR3 region is CASSFGGGRRASYEQYF. In DNA, the CDR3 is TGTGCCAGCAGCTTCGGCGGGGGGCGGAGGGCCTCCTACGAGCAGTACTTC. The full variable domain, in which reference TRBV7-2 and TRBJ2-7 provide the parts outside the CDR3, is GAGVSQSPSNKVTEKGKDVELRCDPISGHTALYWYRQSLGQGLEFLIYFQGNSAPDKSGLPSDRFSAERTGGSVSTLTIQRTQQEDSAVYLCASSFGGGRRASYEQYFGPGTRLTVT.

Only a few counts were recorded for this clonotype. This chain links TRBV5-1 with TRBJ2-5; TRBD1 agrees at 8 bases. After removal of 0 bases from V and 5 bases from J, the junction contained 6 bases not matched to a gene. Germline loops: CDR1 SGHRS, CDR2 YFSETQ. The CDR3 has 15 amino acids. The CDR3 loop is CASSLDRGNAETQYF. DNA of the CDR3: TGCGCCAGCAGCTTGGACAGGGGGAATGCGGAGACCCAGTACTTC.

The chain couples TRBV7-8 to TRBJ2-5; 9 bases fit TRBD1. The CDR3 totals 15 residues. Trimming cost V 4 bases and J 9 bases; bases outside gene matches: 12. Germline CDR1 SGHVS, CDR2 FQNEAQ. The CDR3 DNA reads as TGTGCCAGCAGCTCTTCCGGGACAGGGTCCGGGGCCCAGTACTTC. This codes for CASSSSGTGSGAQYF.

V usage is TRBV9 and J usage is TRBJ2-2; D unresolved. Germline-derived CDR1 and CDR2 are SGDLS and YYNGEE. This CDR3 has 17 amino acids. Trimming removed 0 bases from V and 5 bases from J, with 17 bases in between. CDR3 coding DNA: TGTGCCAGCAGCGTAGCCGGCCAGATCTTTAGGACCGGGGAGCTGTTTTTT. Translating it yields CASSVAGQIFRTGELFF.

The chain combines TRBV6-2 or TRBV6-3 with TRBJ2-7, with 9 bases that match TRBD1. J gave up 5 bases and V 5 bases, and 7 bases lay outside the gene matches. The CDR3 consists of 14 residues. Germline lookup yields CDR1 MNHEY and CDR2 SVGEGT. The CDR3 region has the DNA TGTGCCAGCAGTCCCGACAGGGGGAAGCACGAGCAGTACTTC. This sequence encodes CASSPDRGKHEQYF.

The table lists this clonotype with many counts. The V gene is TRBV29-1, the J gene TRBJ2-5; D could derive from TRBD1 or TRBD2 (5 bases each). Trimming shortened V by 3 bases and J by 0 bases, and 11 bases separated the two germline ends. This CDR3 has 14 residues. Looked up from germline, CDR1 is SQVTM and CDR2 is ANQGSEA. CDR3 protein: CSVDGTTYQETQYF. In DNA form, the CDR3 reads TGCAGCGTTGATGGGACCACCTACCAAGAGACCCAGTACTTC.

V gene TRBV12-3 or TRBV12-4 combines with J gene TRBJ2-2; no reliable D call. V was clipped by 2 bases and J by 3 bases, with 7 bases between them. The CDR3 has 14 residues. The CDR3 sequence: CASSLFLDTGELFF. CDR3 nucleotide sequence: TGTGCCAGCAGTTTATTTTTAGACACCGGGGAGCTGTTTTTT.

V usage is TRBV20-1 and J usage is TRBJ1-5, with unresolved D. The CDR3 contains 14 residues. V dropped 4 bases and J dropped 0 bases, with 10 bases sitting between them. Germline V gene data show CDR1 as DFQATT and CDR2 as SNEGSKA (reference sequence). CDR3 in amino acids: CSAIQTDSNQPQHF. DNA of the CDR3: TGCAGTGCTATACAAACAGATAGCAATCAGCCCCAGCATTTT.

At least ten counts were recorded for this clonotype. The rearrangement uses TRBV12-3 or TRBV12-4 and TRBJ1-2, with D possibly being TRBD1 (5 bases). The CDR3 spans 12 residues. Trimming pared 4 bases from V and 5 bases from J, leaving 8 bases between. The CDR3 loop is CASSSTAYGYTF. CDR3 nucleotide sequence: TGTGCCAGCAGTTCGACAGCTTATGGCTACACCTTC.

The gene calls are TRBV4-2 and TRBJ2-1; D is unresolved. The CDR3 extends over 18 amino acids. Looked up from germline, CDR1 is LGHNA and CDR2 is YNFKEQ. Trimming took off 0 bases at V and 3 bases at J, with 18 bases between the two ends. The CDR3 bases are TGTGCCAGCAGCCAAGATCAAAGCCTTTCCCCCTACTACAATGAGCAGTTCTTC. It specifies CASSQDQSLSPYYNEQFF.

This clonotype came up a few times. The V gene is TRBV20-1, the J gene TRBJ2-5; 9 bases fit TRBD1. There are 15 residues in the CDR3. Trimming removed 2 bases from V and 2 bases from J; junction bases left unmatched: 6. In germline, CDR1 is DFQATT, CDR2 SNEGSKA (reference sequence). CDR3 bases: TGCAGTGCTAGACCCACAGGGGGCGATCAAGAGACCCAGTACTTC. Translated: CSARPTGGDQETQYF.

As DNA, the CDR3 is TGTGCCAGCAGTTACCAAGGGGGCGGGCACAATGAGCAGTTCTTC. Translation gives CASSYQGGGHNEQFF. V is TRBV6-5 and J is TRBJ2-1; 7 bases fit TRBD1. This CDR3 region has 15 residues. Looked up from germline, CDR1 is MNHEY and CDR2 is SVGAGI. The J segment lost 5 bases and the V segment lost 2 bases, leaving 6 bases of the junction unmatched.

This clonotype has only a few counts. CDR3 DNA sequence: TGTGCCATCAGCCGACAGGGGTACACTGAAGCTTTCTTT. Protein product: CAISRQGYTEAFF. The chain employs TRBV10-3 and TRBJ1-1; the match to TRBD1 covers 8 bases. The CDR3 is 13 residues long. Trimming took 6 bases from V and 3 from J; bases not matched to a gene: 3. From germline, CDR1 is ENHRY and CDR2 SYGVKD.

V and J are TRBV7-9 and TRBJ2-7; either TRBD1 or TRBD2 may fit D (5 bases each). CDR3 length: 16 residues. Germline-derived CDR1 and CDR2 are SEHNR and FQNEAQ (reference sequence). The V and J ends lost 5 bases and 2 bases respectively, with 19 bases between them. The CDR3 reads CASSKGNRDGTYEQYF. The CDR3 bases are TGTGCCAGCAGCAAAGGGAATCGGGACGGAACCTACGAGCAGTACTTC. The variable domain in full, with the rest retrieved from reference TRBV7-9 and TRBJ2-7, is DTGVSQNPRHKITKRGQNVTFRCDPISEHNRLYWYRQTLGQGPEFLTYFQNEAQLEKSRLLSDRFSAERPKGSFSTLEIQRTEQGDSAMYLCASSKGNRDGTYEQYFGPGTRLTVT.

This clonotype was observed many times. This sequence joins TRBV20-1 and TRBJ1-1; D is unresolved. The CDR3 sequence is 14 residues long. Germline V gene data show CDR1 as DFQATT and CDR2 as SNEGSKA (reference sequence). V lost 1 base to trimming and J lost 1 base, with 10 bases between them. The CDR3 loop reads CSARVVDGNTEAFF. In nucleotides, the CDR3 is TGCAGTGCTAGAGTAGTCGACGGGAACACTGAAGCTTTCTTT.

The genes are TRBV5-5 and TRBJ2-7; TRBD2 matches 12 bases. The CDR3 sequence is 15 residues long. Per the germline V gene, CDR1 is SGHKS and CDR2 is YYEKEE (reference sequence). The V gene end was trimmed by 4 bases and the J gene end by 3 bases; junction bases not matched to a gene: 5. The CDR3, as DNA: TGTGCCAGCAGCAGGGGGACTAGCGGGTACTACGAGCAGTACTTC. Translated, it gives CASSRGTSGYYEQYF. Full variable domain (outside the CDR3, taken from reference TRBV5-5 and TRBJ2-7): DAGVTQSPTHLIKTRGQQVTLRCSPISGHKSVSWYQQVLGQGPQFIFQYYEKEERGRGNFPDRFSARQFPNYSSELNVNALLLGDSALYLCASSRGTSGYYEQYFGPGTRLTVT.

The chain joins TRBV9 to TRBJ2-6; the D is unclear. The germline V gene has CDR1 SGDLS and CDR2 YYNGEE. The CDR3 consists of 16 residues. Trimming took off 3 bases at V and 4 bases at J, with 14 bases between the two ends. CDR3 in DNA: TGTGCCAGCAGCGGAGCCCTGCGGTACGGGGCCAACGTCCTGACTTTC. Its translation: CASSGALRYGANVLTF.

This clonotype has just one count. The chain couples TRBV3-1 to TRBJ2-7; 7 nucleotides align to TRBD2. V lost 3 bases, J lost 7 bases, and 12 bases stayed unmatched. The CDR3 loop spans 15 amino acids. CDR1 and CDR2 from the germline V gene are LGHDT and YNNKEL (reference sequence). CDR3 region: CASSHPFAGVGEQYF. CDR3 nucleotide sequence: TGTGCCAGCAGCCACCCCTTCGCGGGAGTAGGGGAGCAGTACTTC.

This clonotype has a count of ten or more. The chain has TRBV6-5 and TRBJ2-7, with 7 bases identical to TRBD1. The CDR3 is 16 residues long. Germline-derived CDR1 and CDR2 are MNHEY and SVGAGI. Trimming at V came to 2 bases and at J to 1 base, leaving 8 bases not matched to a gene. CDR3 amino acids: CASSYTPAGGSYEQYF. For the CDR3, the DNA is TGTGCCAGCAGTTACACCCCGGCAGGGGGATCCTACGAGCAGTACTTC.

The chain couples TRBV7-8 to TRBJ2-5; D is perhaps TRBD2 (5 bases). The V and J ends lost 1 base and 5 bases respectively, with 11 bases between them. The germline V gene has CDR1 SGHVS and CDR2 FQNEAQ. This CDR3 contains 14 residues. This CDR3 is CASSLVGERETQYF. The CDR3 bases are TGTGCCAGCAGCTTAGTGGGAGAGAGGGAGACCCAGTACTTC. Supplemented by reference TRBV7-8 and TRBJ2-5, the full variable domain reads GAGVSQSPRYKVAKRGQDVALRCDPISGHVSLFWYQQALGQGPEFLTYFQNEAQLDKSGLPSDRFFAERPEGSVSTLKIQRTQQEDSAVYLCASSLVGERETQYFGPGTRLLVL.

CDR3 region: CSAPPSGASSYNEQFF. CDR3 coding DNA: TGCAGTGCTCCTCCTAGCGGAGCTAGCTCCTACAATGAGCAGTTCTTC. The chain links TRBV20-1 to TRBJ2-1; 7 nucleotides line up with TRBD2. Germline CDR1 reads DFQATT; CDR2 reads SNEGSKA (reference sequence). The CDR3 contains 16 residues. The junction had 10 bases not matched to a gene; V was cut back by 5 bases and J by 0 bases.

This clonotype was counted a few times. CDR3 region: CAISRTGSSYNEQFF. In DNA, the CDR3 is TGTGCCATCAGTAGGACAGGGAGCTCCTACAATGAGCAGTTCTTC. The V gene is TRBV10-3, the J gene TRBJ2-1; 8 positions match TRBD1. With 5 bases clipped from V and 0 bases from J, the junction kept 3 bases outside the gene matches. From germline, CDR1 is ENHRY and CDR2 SYGVKD. This CDR3 region has 15 residues.

The chain joins TRBV7-8 to TRBJ2-5; tentative D call: TRBD1 (6 bases). V shed 3 bases and J shed 4 bases, with 27 bases lying between them. This CDR3 comprises 19 residues. CDR1 and CDR2 from the germline V gene are SGHVS and FQNEAQ. The CDR3 DNA is TGTGCCAGCAGCTTCGCTAGTGCCGGCGGTTCAGGGGCGGGAGAGACCCAGTACTTC. Residues: CASSFASAGGSGAGETQYF. Full variable domain (missing parts from reference TRBV7-8 and TRBJ2-5): GAGVSQSPRYKVAKRGQDVALRCDPISGHVSLFWYQQALGQGPEFLTYFQNEAQLDKSGLPSDRFFAERPEGSVSTLKIQRTQQEDSAVYLCASSFASAGGSGAGETQYFGPGTRLLVL.

This sequence joins TRBV12-3 or TRBV12-4 and TRBJ2-1; TRBD2 matches 12 bases. The CDR3 extends over 16 amino acids. V shed 6 bases, J shed 8 bases, and the junction held 11 bases outside the gene matches. This chain's CDR3 is CASRPWTSGKGDEQFF. The CDR3 nucleotides are TGTGCCAGCAGACCCTGGACTAGCGGGAAAGGCGATGAGCAGTTCTTC.

This chain links TRBV10-3 with TRBJ2-5, with D possibly being TRBD1 or TRBD2 (5 bases each). V was trimmed by 10 bases and J by 5 bases, leaving 23 bases between them. CDR3 size: 15 residues. CDR1 and CDR2 (germline): ENHRY, SYGVKD. CDR3 loop: CATTPGPLSSETQYF. Written as DNA, the CDR3 is TGTGCCACGACGCCGGGACCCCTCTCATCGGAGACCCAGTACTTC.